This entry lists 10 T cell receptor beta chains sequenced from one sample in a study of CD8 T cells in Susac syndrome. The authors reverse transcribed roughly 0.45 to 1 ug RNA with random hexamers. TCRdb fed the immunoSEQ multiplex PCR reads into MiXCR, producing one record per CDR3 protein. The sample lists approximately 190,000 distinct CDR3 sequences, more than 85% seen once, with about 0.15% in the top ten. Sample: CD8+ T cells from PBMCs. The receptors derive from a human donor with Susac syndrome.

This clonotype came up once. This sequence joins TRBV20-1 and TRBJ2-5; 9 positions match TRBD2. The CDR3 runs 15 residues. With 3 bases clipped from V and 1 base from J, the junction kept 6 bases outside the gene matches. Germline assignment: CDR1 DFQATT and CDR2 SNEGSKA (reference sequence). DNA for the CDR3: TGCAGTGCTAGTAAAGCGGGGGGTCTCCAAGAGACCCAGTACTTC. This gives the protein CSASKAGGLQETQYF.

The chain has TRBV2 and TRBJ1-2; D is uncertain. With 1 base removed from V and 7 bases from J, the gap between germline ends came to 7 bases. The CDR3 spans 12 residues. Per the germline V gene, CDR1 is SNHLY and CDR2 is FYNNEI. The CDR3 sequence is CASSEEGFGYTF. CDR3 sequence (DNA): TGTGCCAGCAGTGAAGAGGGATTTGGCTACACCTTC.

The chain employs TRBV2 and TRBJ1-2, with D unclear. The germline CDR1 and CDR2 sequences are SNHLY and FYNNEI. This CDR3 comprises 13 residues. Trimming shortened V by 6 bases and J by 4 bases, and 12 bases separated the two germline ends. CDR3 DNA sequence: TGTGCCAGCAGCCCGCAGCGGGGCTATGGCTACACCTTC. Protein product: CASSPQRGYGYTF.

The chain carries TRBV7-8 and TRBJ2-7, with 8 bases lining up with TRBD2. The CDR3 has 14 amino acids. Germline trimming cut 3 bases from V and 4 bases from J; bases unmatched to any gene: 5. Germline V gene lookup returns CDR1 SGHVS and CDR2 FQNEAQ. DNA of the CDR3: TGTGCCAGCAGCTTGGCGGGAGGCGGGTACGAGCAGTACTTC. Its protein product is CASSLAGGGYEQYF.

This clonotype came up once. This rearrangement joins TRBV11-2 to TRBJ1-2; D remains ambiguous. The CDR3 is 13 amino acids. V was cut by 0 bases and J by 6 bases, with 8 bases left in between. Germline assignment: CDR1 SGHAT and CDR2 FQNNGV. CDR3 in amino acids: CASSLEGWDGYTF. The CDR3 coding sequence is TGTGCCAGCAGCTTAGAGGGTTGGGATGGCTACACCTTC.

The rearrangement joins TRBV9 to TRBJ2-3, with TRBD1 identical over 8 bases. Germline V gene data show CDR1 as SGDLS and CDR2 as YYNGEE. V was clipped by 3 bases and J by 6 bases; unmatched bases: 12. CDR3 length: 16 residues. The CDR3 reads CASSATTGAERDTQYF. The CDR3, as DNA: TGTGCCAGCAGCGCTACGACAGGGGCGGAGAGGGATACGCAGTATTTT.

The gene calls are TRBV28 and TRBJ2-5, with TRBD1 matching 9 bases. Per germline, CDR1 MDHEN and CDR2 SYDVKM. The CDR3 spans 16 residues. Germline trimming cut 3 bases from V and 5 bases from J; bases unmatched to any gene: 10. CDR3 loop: CASSFAPGQGWETQYF. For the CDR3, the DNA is TGTGCCAGCAGTTTCGCCCCGGGACAGGGATGGGAGACCCAGTACTTC. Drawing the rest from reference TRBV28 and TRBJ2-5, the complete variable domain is DVKVTQSSRYLVKRTGEKVFLECVQDMDHENMFWYRQDPGLGLRLIYFSYDVKMKEKGDIPEGYSVSREKKERFSLILESASTNQTSMYLCASSFAPGQGWETQYFGPGTRLLVL.

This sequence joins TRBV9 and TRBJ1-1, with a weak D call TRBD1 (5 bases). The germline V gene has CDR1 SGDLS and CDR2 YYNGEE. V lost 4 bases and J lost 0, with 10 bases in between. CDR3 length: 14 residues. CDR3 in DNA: TGTGCCAGCAGCATAGGAGGGGTGAACACTGAAGCTTTCTTT. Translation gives CASSIGGVNTEAFF.

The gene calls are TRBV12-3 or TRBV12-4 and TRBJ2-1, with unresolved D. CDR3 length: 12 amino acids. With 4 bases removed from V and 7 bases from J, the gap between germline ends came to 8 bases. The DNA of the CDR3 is TGTGCCAGCAGTTCTGGGGTAAATGAGCAGTTCTTC. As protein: CASSSGVNEQFF.

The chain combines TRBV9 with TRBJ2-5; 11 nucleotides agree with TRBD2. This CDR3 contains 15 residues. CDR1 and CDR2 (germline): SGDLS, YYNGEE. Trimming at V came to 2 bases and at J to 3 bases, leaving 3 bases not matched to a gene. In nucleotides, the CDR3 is TGTGCCAGCAGCGTCGGTAGCGGGAGGGAAGAGACCCAGTACTTC. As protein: CASSVGSGREETQYF.